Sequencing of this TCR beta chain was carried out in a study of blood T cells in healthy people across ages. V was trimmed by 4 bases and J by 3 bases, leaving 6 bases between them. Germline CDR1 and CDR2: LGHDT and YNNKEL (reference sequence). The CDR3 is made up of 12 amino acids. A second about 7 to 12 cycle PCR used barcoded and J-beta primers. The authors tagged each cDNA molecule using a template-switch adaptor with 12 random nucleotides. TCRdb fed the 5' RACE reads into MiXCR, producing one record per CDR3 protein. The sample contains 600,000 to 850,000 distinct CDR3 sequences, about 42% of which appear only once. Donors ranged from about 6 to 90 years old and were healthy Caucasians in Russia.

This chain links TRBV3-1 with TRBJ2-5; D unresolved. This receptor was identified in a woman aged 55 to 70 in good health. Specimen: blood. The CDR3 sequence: CASSRQEETQYF. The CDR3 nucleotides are TGTGCCAGCAGCCGCCAGGAAGAGACCCAGTACTTC.